This T cell receptor beta chain came from a study of naive and memory T cell subsets. This clonotype was seen ten or more times. Its antigen is undetermined. Four PCR rounds used nested alpha and beta constant region primers plus the SP2 primer. Blood and skin TCR RNA was reverse transcribed with alpha and beta constant primers. TCRdb processed the 5' RACE reads anew with MiXCR; each CDR3 protein has one entry. The sample has roughly 62,000 distinct CDR3 sequences, around 7.7% seen once; the top ten hold 9% to 10%. Study conclusions and caveats: TCR transcript changes with activation or differentiation may affect this RNA method.

The library had UMIs added by 3' ligation of an oligonucleotide to TCR cDNA. V gave up 2 bases and J gave up 5 bases, with 10 bases separating them. This CDR3 spans 13 amino acids. The V gene's germline CDR1 is MNHEY and CDR2 SVGAGI. This receptor was obtained from a male donor in good health. The chain combines TRBV6-5 with TRBJ2-7, with D maybe TRBD1 (5 bases). The CDR3 DNA follows: TGTGCCAGCAGTTACCTCTGGGGCCACGAGCAGTACTTC. The encoded protein is CASSYLWGHEQYF.